The 17 T cell receptor beta chains presented below share a single source sample, sequenced in a study of blood T cell repertoires in COVID-19. TCRdb keeps only in-frame clones here, not all; method: immunoSEQ multiplex PCR. Of tens of thousands of clones in the sample, roughly nine tenths are singletons; the top ten hold approximately 17%. Sequencing was carried out using peripheral blood. The source of these receptors is a man aged 80 or over in a cohort sampled during active COVID-19.

V gene TRBV4-2 combines with J gene TRBJ2-1; 9 bases line up with TRBD2. With 0 bases clipped from V and 6 bases from J, the junction kept 15 bases outside the gene matches. Germline CDR1 and CDR2: LGHNA and YNFKEQ. The CDR3 loop spans 19 amino acids. The CDR3: CASSQDFPPWRGGLNEQFF. The CDR3 DNA reads as TGTGCCAGCAGCCAAGATTTCCCCCCGTGGCGGGGGGGCCTCAATGAGCAGTTCTTC.

The chain carries TRBV28 and TRBJ1-5; no clear D gene. The ends were cut back, 3 bases at V and 1 base at J, with 10 bases in the middle. The CDR3 consists of 15 residues. Germline lookup yields CDR1 MDHEN and CDR2 SYDVKM. The CDR3 spells CASSFRGQSNQPQHF. The CDR3 nucleotides are TGTGCCAGCAGTTTTCGCGGTCAGAGCAATCAGCCCCAGCATTTT.

This clone has just one count. The V call is TRBV19, the J call TRBJ1-5; tentatively, D is TRBD1 (6 bases). Germline V gives CDR1 LNHDA, CDR2 SQIVND (reference sequence). V lost 6 bases and J lost 0, with 9 bases in between. The CDR3 covers 14 residues. CDR3 sequence (DNA): TGTGCCAGTAGGACAGGCCTTAGCAATCAGCCCCAGCATTTT. Translating it yields CASRTGLSNQPQHF.

V gene TRBV5-6 combines with J gene TRBJ2-7; D is undetermined. Germline CDR1 is SGHDT and CDR2 is YYEEEE. There are 13 residues in the CDR3. V was trimmed by 0 bases and J by 7 bases, leaving 11 bases between them. Here the CDR3 reads CASSLAGSEEQYV. DNA for the CDR3: TGTGCCAGCAGCTTGGCCGGATCGGAGGAGCAGTACGTC.

CDR3 in amino acids: CASSPGQKRYGYTF. Written as DNA, the CDR3 is TGTGCCAGCAGCCCGGGACAGAAGCGCTATGGCTACACCTTC. This chain joins TRBV7-9 and TRBJ1-2; 7 bases line up with TRBD1. V trimming: 5 bases; J trimming: 4 bases; junction bases outside the gene matches: 7. Germline-derived CDR1 and CDR2 are SEHNR and FQNEAQ (reference sequence). This CDR3 contains 14 residues. Complete variable domain (other parts from reference TRBV7-9 and TRBJ1-2): DTGVSQNPRHKITKRGQNVTFRCDPISEHNRLYWYRQTLGQGPEFLTYFQNEAQLEKSRLLSDRFSAERPKGSFSTLEIQRTEQGDSAMYLCASSPGQKRYGYTFGSGTRLTVV.

This clone was found a few times. The rearrangement joins TRBV5-7 to TRBJ2-7; TRBD1 matches 9 bases. TRBV5-7 is identified as an open reading frame with a role that is uncertain. CDR3 length equals 15 residues. The V segment lost 4 bases and the J segment 2 bases; nucleotides outside the gene matches: 7. The CDR3 DNA reads TGTGCCAGCAGCACGGGGACAGGGAGCCCCTACGAGCAGTACTTC. Amino acid sequence: CASSTGTGSPYEQYF.

The V call is TRBV7-2, the J call TRBJ1-4, with D possibly being TRBD1 (5 bases). The CDR3 spans 13 residues. Germline CDR1 reads SGHTA; CDR2 reads FQGNSA. V was pared by 8 bases and J by 2 bases, with 9 bases between. CDR3 DNA: TGTGCCAGCGCTCCAGGGACTAATGAAAAACTGTTTTTT. As protein: CASAPGTNEKLFF.

The chain links TRBV7-8 to TRBJ1-6, with a tentative D call TRBD1 (6 bases). V lost 5 bases, J lost 4 bases, and 12 bases lay in between. Germline values: CDR1 SGHVS, CDR2 FQNEAQ. The CDR3 runs to 15 residues. CDR3: CASSPQGNYNSPLHF. The CDR3 coding sequence is TGTGCCAGCAGCCCACAGGGCAATTATAATTCACCCCTCCACTTT.

This chain connects TRBV4-3 to TRBJ2-1, with D maybe TRBD2 (5 bases). V was shortened by 4 bases and J by 7 bases, with 11 bases between the two germline ends. The germline V gene encodes CDR1 LGHNA and CDR2 YSLEER. The length of the CDR3 is 13 residues. In DNA, the CDR3 is TGCGCCAGCAGCCTCTTTATAGCGAATGAGCAGTTCTTC. This encodes CASSLFIANEQFF.

As DNA, the CDR3 is TGTGCCAGCAGCAGAGATCCCCCCGGGGGGGCGCTACTTTGCACAGATACGCAGTATTTT. Amino acids: CASSRDPPGGALLCTDTQYF. V and J are TRBV21-1 and TRBJ2-3; the D call in the table, TRBD2, was not verified against the DNA. TRBV21-1 is a pseudogene segment. The CDR3 sequence is 20 residues long.

The sample holds a few counts of this clone. The J gene is TRBJ2-1, the V gene TRBV3-1 (or the pseudogene TRBV3-2); TRBD2 aligns across 9 bases. V lost 3 bases to trimming and J lost 9 bases; unmatched junction nucleotides: 9. This CDR3 spans 15 amino acids. CDR1 is LGHDT, CDR2 YNNKEL, per germline (reference sequence). The CDR3 here is CASSQGGGAFGEQFF. The CDR3 region has the DNA TGTGCCAGCAGCCAGGGCGGGGGGGCCTTCGGTGAGCAGTTCTTC.

CDR3 DNA sequence: TGTGCCAGCAGCCCAAGCGGGTTCATGGAGACCCAGTACTTC. It translates to CASSPSGFMETQYF. The rearrangement uses TRBV7-9 and TRBJ2-5; possible D gene TRBD2, 6 bases. Germline V gives CDR1 SEHNR, CDR2 FQNEAQ (reference sequence). V lost 5 bases to trimming and J lost 5 bases, with 15 bases between them. The CDR3 sequence is 14 residues long.

The table lists this clone with a count of one. The rearrangement uses TRBV5-4 and TRBJ2-7; a possible D gene is TRBD1 (6 bases). Trimming took off 4 bases at V and 5 bases at J, with 16 bases between the two ends. From germline, CDR1 is SGHNT and CDR2 YYREEE (reference sequence). The CDR3 spans 14 residues. The CDR3 is CASSREQGSHEQYV. DNA of the CDR3: TGTGCCAGCAGCCGGGAACAGGGAAGCCACGAGCAGTACGTC.

The rearrangement links TRBV5-4 to TRBJ1-2; 7 bases fit TRBD1. J was trimmed by 6 bases and V by 0 bases; bases with no gene match: 2. CDR3 length: 13 residues. In germline, CDR1 is SGHNT, CDR2 YYREEE (reference sequence). The CDR3 sequence is CASSLERGHGYTF. Written as DNA, the CDR3 is TGTGCCAGCAGCTTGGAAAGGGGGCATGGCTACACCTTC. The full variable domain, in which reference TRBV5-4 and TRBJ1-2 provide the parts outside the CDR3, is ETGVTQSPTHLIKTRGQQVTLRCSSQSGHNTVSWYQQALGQGPQFIFQYYREEENGRGNFPPRFSGLQFPNYSSELNVNALELDDSALYLCASSLERGHGYTFGSGTRLTVV.

Only a few counts were recorded for this clone. The genes are TRBV5-1 and TRBJ1-4; 9 bases map to TRBD1. Germline loops: CDR1 SGHRS, CDR2 YFSETQ. The J segment lost 7 bases and the V segment lost 6 bases, leaving 10 bases of the junction unmatched. The CDR3 has 15 residues. In nucleotides, the CDR3 is TGCGCCAGCACCACGGCCGGGACAGGGAGTGAAAAACTGTTTTTT. Its protein is CASTTAGTGSEKLFF. The full variable domain, its missing parts supplied by reference TRBV5-1 and TRBJ1-4, is KAGVTQTPRYLIKTRGQQVTLSCSPISGHRSVSWYQQTPGQGLQFLFEYFSETQRNKGNFPGRFSGRQFSNSRSEMNVSTLELGDSALYLCASTTAGTGSEKLFFGSGTQLSVL.

CDR3 loop: CASSRGSYEQYV. The CDR3 DNA reads TGTGCCAGCAGCCGTGGGAGCTACGAGCAGTACGTC. The chain couples TRBV3-1 (or the pseudogene TRBV3-2) to TRBJ2-7; a possible D gene is TRBD2 (5 bases). V gave up 4 bases and J gave up 3 bases, with 7 bases separating them. Germline V CDR1 and CDR2: LGHDT, YNNKEL (reference sequence). The CDR3 totals 12 residues.

The chain combines TRBV15 with TRBJ2-3; TRBD1 is a possible D gene (5 bases). Trimming took off 1 base at V and 5 bases at J, with 10 bases between the two ends. Per the germline V gene, CDR1 is LNHNV and CDR2 is YYDKDF (reference sequence). The CDR3 is 14 residues long. In DNA form, the CDR3 reads TGTGCCACCAGCAGAGGGGGCGCGGAAGATACGCAGTATTTT. It codes for CATSRGGAEDTQYF.